Each of the 19 T cell receptor beta chains below was sequenced from the same sample in a study of cytomegalovirus exposure and HLA in healthy donors. Assay used: immunoSEQ multiplex PCR; TCRdb lists only in-frame clones, some missing. The sample yields 130,000 to 150,000 clones, 80% to 90% seen once. The sequenced sample was PBMCs. The receptor set was obtained from a woman in her 30s in good health and CMV-seropositive.

This clone was recorded a few times. The genes are TRBV11-1 and TRBJ2-7; tentative D call: TRBD1 (5 bases). The germline V gene encodes CDR1 SGHAT and CDR2 FQDESV (reference sequence). This CDR3 contains 14 residues. V lost 2 bases, J lost 5 bases, and 13 bases lay in between. CDR3 sequence: CASSLSGPKDEQYF. The CDR3 nucleotides read TGTGCCAGCAGCTTATCAGGGCCCAAGGACGAGCAGTACTTC.

This chain connects TRBV2 to TRBJ2-7, with TRBD1 as a possible D gene (6 bases). This CDR3 is 13 amino acids long. CDR1 SNHLY and CDR2 FYNNEI come from the germline V gene. Between the trimmed V and J ends, which lost 7 bases and 6 bases, there was a span of 16 bases. The CDR3 is CASTRSGAVEQYF. The CDR3 nucleotides are TGTGCCAGCACTCGATCAGGGGCGGTCGAGCAGTACTTC.

The chain has TRBV6-1 and TRBJ2-7; 7 bases map to TRBD1. Germline V gene sequence: CDR1 MNHNS, CDR2 SASEGT. The CDR3 loop spans 18 amino acids. J lost 3 bases, V lost 3 bases, and 17 bases had no gene match. For the CDR3, the DNA is TGTGCCAGCAGTGACCCAATGACAGGGCGAGGGCGACTCTACGAGCAGTACTTC. It is translated as CASSDPMTGRGRLYEQYF.

V is TRBV7-6 and J is TRBJ1-4; 12 bases map to TRBD1. Germline assignment: CDR1 SGHVS and CDR2 FNYEAQ. This CDR3 contains 17 residues. V was pared by 4 bases and J by 0 bases, with 3 bases of the junction left unmatched. CDR3 loop: CASSYGTGGATNEKLFF. The CDR3 nucleotides are TGTGCCAGCAGCTACGGGACAGGGGGCGCAACTAATGAAAAACTGTTTTTT.

The V gene is TRBV21-1, the J gene TRBJ1-5; the DNA was not compared with TRBD1, the D call given in the table. TRBV21-1 is described as a pseudogene. The CDR3 contains 17 residues. CDR3 protein: CASSKVATDHSNQPQHF. The CDR3 region has the DNA TGTGCCAGCAGCAAGGTGGCGACAGACCATAGCAATCAGCCCCAGCATTTT.

This clone was detected once. This chain uses TRBV4-1 with TRBJ1-4, with a possible D match to TRBD1 (6 bases). This CDR3 region has 15 residues. Trimming stripped 1 base from V and 8 bases from J, with 14 bases between. Germline CDR1 and CDR2: MGHRA and YSYEKL. The CDR3 reads CASSQGDTEEEKLFF. Written as DNA, the CDR3 is TGCGCCAGCAGCCAAGGGGACACCGAGGAAGAAAAACTGTTTTTT.

This rearrangement joins TRBV13 to TRBJ2-2; the match to TRBD1 covers 8 bases. This CDR3 region has 16 residues. Per the germline V gene, CDR1 is PRHDT and CDR2 is FYEKMQ (reference sequence). V was clipped by 5 bases and J by 4 bases; unmatched bases: 9. Here the CDR3 reads CASSPRTGPGTGELFF. The DNA for the CDR3 is TGTGCCAGCAGCCCGAGGACAGGGCCTGGCACCGGGGAGCTGTTTTTT.

The rearrangement joins TRBV6-6 to TRBJ2-5, with D perhaps TRBD1 (7 bases). V was cut by 2 bases and J by 5 bases, with 12 bases left in between. The CDR3 sequence is 14 residues long. The V gene's germline CDR1 is MNHNY and CDR2 SVGAGI (reference sequence). The CDR3 loop reads CASSYRGTVETQYF. CDR3 DNA: TGTGCCAGCAGTTACCGCGGGACAGTGGAGACCCAGTACTTC.

CDR3 sequence (DNA): TGTGCCAGCAGCCAGAGCGGGAGGGCCTACAATGAGCAGTTCTTC. Translating it yields CASSQSGRAYNEQFF. V gene TRBV5-4 combines with J gene TRBJ2-1, with 10 bases matching TRBD2. Germline V gene sequence: CDR1 SGHNT, CDR2 YYREEE (reference sequence). The CDR3 consists of 15 residues. V was clipped by 4 bases and J by 2 bases; unmatched bases: 3.

The gene calls are TRBV18 and TRBJ2-3, with 12 nucleotides matching TRBD2. The CDR3 contains 16 residues. Trimming took 3 bases from V and 5 from J; bases not matched to a gene: 6. Germline V gene data show CDR1 as KGHSH and CDR2 as LQKENI. The CDR3 reads CASSPPGLAGVDTQYF. The CDR3 DNA sequence: TGTGCCAGCTCACCCCCGGGACTAGCGGGTGTAGATACGCAGTATTTT.

This chain uses TRBV5-1 with TRBJ2-3, with D maybe TRBD1 (6 bases). Looked up from germline, CDR1 is SGHRS and CDR2 is YFSETQ. CDR3 size: 14 residues. The germline V and J ends were trimmed by 5 bases and 5 bases, with 15 bases remaining between them. CDR3 region: CASRQDRLGDTQYF. CDR3 in DNA: TGCGCCAGCAGACAAGACAGGCTGGGAGATACGCAGTATTTT.

This clone was detected once. J is TRBJ2-1 and V is TRBV6-5, with 13 positions matching TRBD2. CDR3 length equals 14 residues. CDR1 and CDR2 from the germline V gene are MNHEY and SVGAGI. V shed 6 bases and J 9 bases; nucleotides not matched to a gene: 5. Here the CDR3 reads CASRLAGGSSEQFF. The CDR3 DNA follows: TGTGCCAGCAGACTAGCGGGAGGGAGTTCTGAGCAGTTCTTC.

The rearrangement links TRBV29-1 to TRBJ2-1, with D tentatively TRBD2 (6 bases). CDR3 length equals 14 residues. Trimming took off 5 bases at V and 0 bases at J, with 11 bases between the two ends. CDR1 is SQVTM and CDR2 is ANQGSEA in the germline V gene. The CDR3 spells CSVLAGSSYNEQFF. CDR3 nucleotides: TGCAGCGTTCTCGCGGGATCCTCCTACAATGAGCAGTTCTTC.

This CDR3 reads CSVEDLEQPQHF. CDR3 nucleotide sequence: TGCAGCGTTGAAGATCTGGAGCAGCCCCAGCATTTT. The chain is built from TRBV29-1 and TRBJ1-5; no reliable D call. V lost 0 bases to trimming and J lost 7 bases, with 7 bases between them. Germline assignment: CDR1 SQVTM and CDR2 ANQGSEA. The length of the CDR3 is 12 residues. The full variable domain, completed using reference TRBV29-1 and TRBJ1-5, is SAVISQKPSRDICQRGTSLTIQCQVDSQVTMMFWYRQQPGQSLTLIATANQGSEATYESGFVIDKFPISRPNLTFSTLTVSNMSPEDSSIYLCSVEDLEQPQHFGDGTRLSIL.

The chain joins TRBV29-1 to TRBJ2-1; 7 nucleotides match TRBD2. Germline V gene data show CDR1 as SQVTM and CDR2 as ANQGSEA. J lost 12 bases, V lost 5 bases, and 4 bases had no gene match. The CDR3 sequence is 10 residues long. DNA for the CDR3: TGCAGCGTTATAGGGGAGGGGCAGTTCTTC. Amino acids: CSVIGEGQFF.

The chain uses TRBV7-2 and TRBJ2-6; 7 nucleotides match TRBD1. The V gene's germline CDR1 is SGHTA and CDR2 FQGNSA. The V gene end was trimmed by 5 bases and the J gene end by 2 bases; junction bases not matched to a gene: 6. The CDR3 spans 16 residues. The CDR3 sequence is CASSASGGTGANVLTF. As DNA, the CDR3 is TGTGCCAGCAGCGCCTCAGGGGGAACTGGGGCCAACGTCCTGACTTTC.

A remark on this clone: The junction departs from the called germline gene at one end, perhaps through a read error. V and J are TRBV5-1 and TRBJ2-5; possibly TRBD1 for D (5 bases). The CDR3 extends over 11 amino acids. The germline gives CDR1 SGHRS, CDR2 YFSETQ. The CDR3: CASSFNRLRDF. CDR3 DNA sequence: TGCGCCAGCAGCTTCAACCGGCTCAGGGACTTC. The entire variable domain, with the rest obtained from reference TRBV5-1 and TRBJ2-5, is as follows: KAGVTQTPRYLIKTRGQQVTLSCSPISGHRSVSWYQQTPGQGLQFLFEYFSETQRNKGNFPGRFSGRQFSNSRSEMNVSTLELGDSALYLCASSFNRLRDFGPGTRLLVL.

The rearrangement joins TRBV2 to TRBJ2-7, with D perhaps TRBD1 (5 bases). Trimming shortened V by 7 bases and J by 2 bases, and 15 bases separated the two germline ends. Germline CDR1 is SNHLY and CDR2 is FYNNEI. The CDR3 has 14 residues. The CDR3 sequence: CASTPWTSAYEQYF. The CDR3 DNA is TGTGCCAGCACCCCCTGGACAAGCGCCTACGAGCAGTACTTC.

The rearrangement links TRBV7-8 to TRBJ2-2, with D hard to call. Trimming removed 5 bases from V and 6 bases from J, with 13 bases in between. Germline assignment: CDR1 SGHVS and CDR2 FQNEAQ. There are 14 residues in the CDR3. CDR3 sequence: CASSELDSPGELFF. CDR3 bases: TGTGCCAGCAGCGAGCTCGACTCCCCCGGGGAGCTGTTTTTT.